A single sample gave rise to the 21 T cell receptor beta chains below, sequenced in a study of cytomegalovirus exposure and HLA in healthy donors (dated by TCRdb to the late 2010s). Libraries came from the immunoSEQ multiplex PCR assay. Not all clones reach the TCRdb copy of this immuneACCESS table, which keeps in-frame sequences only. Checked studies attribute under half of the gap to unresolved V genes and leave the rest unexplained. The sample includes roughly 60,000 clones, with just under 95% observed a single time. Roughly 2.4% of the sample belongs to the ten largest clones. The sequencing input was PBMCs. These receptor sequences come from a man aged 18-30 years in good health and CMV-seronegative.

A single count supports this clone. The chain combines TRBV28 with TRBJ2-1, with 12 bases matching TRBD2. V gave up 6 bases and J gave up 1 base; unmatched junction bases: 7. CDR3 length: 17 residues. CDR1 and CDR2 from the germline V gene are MDHEN and SYDVKM. CDR3 sequence reads: CASSSRLAGVSYNEQFF. The CDR3 DNA follows: TGTGCCAGCAGCAGTAGACTAGCGGGAGTATCCTACAATGAGCAGTTCTTC.

This rearrangement joins TRBV6-1 to TRBJ2-7; 9 positions agree with TRBD2. The V segment lost 7 bases and the J segment 1 base; nucleotides outside the gene matches: 5. The germline V gene has CDR1 MNHNS and CDR2 SASEGT. The CDR3 loop spans 14 amino acids. The CDR3 here is CASNNAGGSYEQYF. The CDR3 region has the DNA TGTGCCAGCAATAATGCGGGAGGGTCCTACGAGCAGTACTTC.

V and J are TRBV5-1 and TRBJ1-2; 9 nucleotides line up with TRBD1. The junction had 7 bases not matched to a gene; V was cut back by 4 bases and J by 6 bases. CDR1 and CDR2 (germline): SGHRS, YFSETQ. The CDR3 runs to 14 residues. The CDR3 sequence is CASSPDRGSDGYTF. The CDR3 nucleotides are TGCGCCAGCAGCCCGGACAGGGGTTCGGATGGCTACACCTTC. Looking up the rest from reference TRBV5-1 and TRBJ1-2 gives the full variable domain: KAGVTQTPRYLIKTRGQQVTLSCSPISGHRSVSWYQQTPGQGLQFLFEYFSETQRNKGNFPGRFSGRQFSNSRSEMNVSTLELGDSALYLCASSPDRGSDGYTFGSGTRLTVV.

V gene TRBV18 combines with J gene TRBJ1-2; a weak D match, TRBD1 (6 bases). The CDR3 runs to 16 residues. Germline V CDR1 and CDR2: KGHSH, LQKENI. Trimming pared 3 bases from V and 0 bases from J, leaving 14 bases between. CDR3 in amino acids: CASSPYGQPTNYGYTF. In nucleotides, the CDR3 is TGTGCCAGCTCACCCTATGGACAGCCTACTAACTATGGCTACACCTTC.

V gene TRBV15 combines with J gene TRBJ2-5, with 7 bases fitting TRBD1. The germline V gene encodes CDR1 LNHNV and CDR2 YYDKDF (reference sequence). Trimming removed 3 bases from V and 7 bases from J; junction bases left unmatched: 8. The CDR3 is 14 amino acids. CDR3 coding DNA: TGTGCCACCAGCAGGGGGACAGACGTTAGGACCCAGTACTTC. Translating it yields CATSRGTDVRTQYF.

This clone was observed once. The chain carries TRBV7-8 and TRBJ2-2; D possibly corresponds to TRBD2 (5 bases). CDR3 length: 15 residues. Trimming took 0 bases from V and 1 from J, leaving 6 bases between them. Germline V gives CDR1 SGHVS, CDR2 FQNEAQ. The CDR3 DNA sequence: TGTGCCAGCAGCTTAGCGACTAAGAACACCGGGGAGCTGTTTTTT. Its protein is CASSLATKNTGELFF.

The chain recombines TRBV5-1 with TRBJ2-7; the D is unclear. CDR1 and CDR2 from the germline V gene are SGHRS and YFSETQ. Trimming left V 3 bases short and J 6 bases short, with 13 bases between. The CDR3 consists of 13 residues. CDR3 region: CASSSEKIGEQYF. In DNA, the CDR3 is TGCGCCAGCAGCTCCGAAAAGATCGGCGAGCAGTACTTC.

The CDR3 here is CASSIQGQSYEQYF. CDR3 sequence (DNA): TGTGCCAGTAGTATCCAGGGACAGTCCTACGAGCAGTACTTC. This chain connects TRBV19 to TRBJ2-7; 7 bases map to TRBD1. The CDR3 consists of 14 residues. The ends lost 3 bases at V and 1 base at J; junction bases unmatched: 3. CDR1 is LNHDA, CDR2 SQIVND, per germline (reference sequence).

The chain couples TRBV27 to TRBJ2-1; D possibly corresponds to TRBD2 (5 bases). This CDR3 contains 12 residues. CDR1 MNHEY and CDR2 SMNVEV come from the germline V gene (reference sequence). V was pared by 2 bases and J by 6 bases, with 5 bases between. CDR3 bases: TGTGCCAGCAGTTTAGGGAGCAATGAGCAGTTCTTC. It encodes CASSLGSNEQFF.

This clone came up a few times. The chain joins TRBV13 to TRBJ1-3; TRBD1 matches 9 bases. V dropped 3 bases and J dropped 4; count of bases not matched to a gene: 1. CDR3 length equals 14 residues. Germline-derived CDR1 and CDR2 are PRHDT and FYEKMQ (reference sequence). CDR3 in DNA: TGTGCCAGCAGCTTCGGGACAGGGGGAAACACCATATATTTT. Amino acid sequence: CASSFGTGGNTIYF.

The chain links TRBV9 to TRBJ1-1; 8 bases agree with TRBD1. The V segment lost 0 bases and the J segment 1 base; nucleotides outside the gene matches: 5. The CDR3 totals 16 residues. Germline values: CDR1 SGDLS, CDR2 YYNGEE. CDR3 sequence reads: CASSVGQGAGNTEAFF. Here the CDR3 DNA reads TGTGCCAGCAGCGTAGGTCAGGGGGCAGGGAACACTGAAGCTTTCTTT.

The chain links TRBV7-2 to TRBJ2-2; D remains ambiguous. Germline CDR1 reads SGHTA; CDR2 reads FQGNSA. Trimming pared 6 bases from V and 5 bases from J, leaving 7 bases between. This CDR3 comprises 12 residues. The CDR3: CASSSSTGELFF. In DNA, the CDR3 is TGTGCCAGCAGTTCCTCTACCGGGGAGCTGTTTTTT.

The V and J genes are TRBV6-1 and TRBJ1-4, with a weak D call TRBD1 (6 bases). Germline V gene lookup returns CDR1 MNHNS and CDR2 SASEGT. The CDR3 is made up of 14 amino acids. V was trimmed by 4 bases and J by 5 bases, leaving 11 bases between them. The CDR3 loop is CASSVGQGNEKLFF. The CDR3 nucleotides are TGTGCCAGCAGTGTTGGGCAGGGGAATGAAAAACTGTTTTTT.

The chain combines TRBV7-8 with TRBJ2-3; 7 positions match TRBD2. Germline assignment: CDR1 SGHVS and CDR2 FQNEAQ. Trimming cost V 1 base and J 2 bases; bases outside gene matches: 9. This CDR3 has 17 residues. The CDR3 spells CASSLDREVISTDTQYF. In nucleotides, the CDR3 is TGTGCCAGCAGCTTAGATCGGGAGGTCATCTCCACAGATACGCAGTATTTT.

The chain combines TRBV19 with TRBJ1-1; 7 bases map to TRBD1. CDR1 LNHDA and CDR2 SQIVND come from the germline V gene (reference sequence). This CDR3 has 17 residues. V lost 5 bases to trimming and J lost 1 base; unmatched junction nucleotides: 13. CDR3 DNA sequence: TGTGCCAGTAGTTCAACGACAGGGAAGTTGGCGAACACTGAAGCTTTCTTT. Amino acid sequence: CASSSTTGKLANTEAFF.

V is TRBV19 and J is TRBJ1-5; 9 bases align to TRBD1. Looked up from germline, CDR1 is LNHDA and CDR2 is SQIVND (reference sequence). Trimming took 4 bases from V and 2 from J; bases not matched to a gene: 0. The CDR3 is made up of 14 amino acids. CDR3 in DNA: TGTGCCAGTAGTAGACAGGGGGGCAATCAGCCCCAGCATTTT. Encoded protein: CASSRQGGNQPQHF.

The chain links TRBV6-5 to TRBJ2-7; D is undetermined. Germline V gene data show CDR1 as MNHEY and CDR2 as SVGAGI. V was cut by 5 bases and J by 5 bases, with 16 bases left in between. This CDR3 has 14 residues. The CDR3: CASSAHTIPHEQYF. Here the CDR3 DNA reads TGTGCCAGCAGTGCCCATACTATCCCCCACGAGCAGTACTTC.

The chain links TRBV18 to TRBJ2-1; D may be TRBD2 (6 bases). The CDR3 spans 16 residues. V lost 5 bases to trimming and J lost 0 bases, with 14 bases between them. Germline V gives CDR1 KGHSH, CDR2 LQKENI. CDR3 coding DNA: TGTGCCAGCTCATCAGGACTGGGGGGCTCCTACAATGAGCAGTTCTTC. Translation: CASSSGLGGSYNEQFF.

The chain recombines TRBV5-4 with TRBJ2-6; 7 positions match TRBD2. V lost 4 bases to trimming and J lost 0 bases; unmatched junction nucleotides: 7. This CDR3 spans 17 amino acids. Germline V gene data show CDR1 as SGHNT and CDR2 as YYREEE (reference sequence). CDR3 in DNA: TGTGCCAGCAGCGACGGGACTATCCTCTCTGGGGCCAACGTCCTGACTTTC. Translated: CASSDGTILSGANVLTF.

The V and J genes are TRBV7-9 and TRBJ1-1; a weak D match, TRBD1 (5 bases). V was clipped by 0 bases and J by 1 base, with 9 bases between them. Germline CDR1 and CDR2: SEHNR and FQNEAQ (reference sequence). This CDR3 is 15 amino acids long. CDR3 in DNA: TGTGCCAGCAGCTTAGCGCCGGGGGGGAACACTGAAGCTTTCTTT. It specifies CASSLAPGGNTEAFF.

V and J are TRBV6-5 and TRBJ1-5; TRBD1 matches 7 bases. CDR3 size: 15 residues. V shed 5 bases, J shed 6 bases, and the junction held 10 bases outside the gene matches. The germline V gene has CDR1 MNHEY and CDR2 SVGAGI. The CDR3 region is CASSPRGTASQPQHF. CDR3 DNA: TGTGCCAGCAGTCCCCGAGGGACAGCTAGTCAGCCCCAGCATTTT.